The rows below give T cell receptor beta chains drawn from one sample of a study of CD8+CD57+ T cells in acquired aplastic anemia. One entry per CDR3 protein, called by TCRdb with MiXCR from the reads. Here the sample spans over 40,000 distinct CDR3 sequences, about 78% being singletons. What was sequenced was sorted CD4+, CD8+, or CD8+CD57+ T cells (not recorded which) from PBMCs. The receptors were gathered from a human donor in good health, serving as a control. Both conserved end residues are part of each CDR3.

v_gene: TRBV7-6
CDR3aa: CASSVQGTQYF

v_gene: TRBV2
CDR3aa: CASRNNPSYGYTF

v_gene: TRBV4-2
CDR3aa: CASSQRLADSYEQYF

v_gene: TRBV27
CDR3aa: CASSLSGLSTDTQYF

v_gene: TRBV9
CDR3aa: CASSVASGSYEQYF

v_gene: TRBV9
CDR3aa: CASSVDISLVTGELFF

v_gene: TRBV2
CDR3aa: CASSLRTGGSEAFF

v_gene: TRBV20-1
CDR3aa: CSALAGTSYEQYF

v_gene: TRBV15
CDR3aa: CATSRDLQDEKLFF

v_gene: TRBV20-1
CDR3aa: CSASLGTGHTGELFF

v_gene: TRBV9
CDR3aa: CASSVGMNTEAFF

v_gene: TRBV7-2
CDR3aa: CASSLPPGVEQYF

v_gene: TRBV7-9
CDR3aa: CASSLEADEQYF

v_gene: TRBV20-1
CDR3aa: CSARVRGGPGNEQFF

v_gene: TRBV24-1
CDR3aa: CATSVSPSETQYF

v_gene: TRBV24-1
CDR3aa: CATSDRTSGRNTDTQYF

v_gene: TRBV6-1
CDR3aa: CASAGDPGPIYEQYF

v_gene: TRBV25-1
CDR3aa: CASGREGGTEAFF

v_gene: TRBV25-1
CDR3aa: CASSEGQGWDYGYTF

v_gene: TRBV12-3/TRBV12-4
CDR3aa: CASRITSSYNEQFF

v_gene: TRBV18
CDR3aa: CASSPGLQETQYF

v_gene: TRBV19
CDR3aa: CASSQGQGYEQYF

v_gene: TRBV25-1
CDR3aa: CASSDPLKTQYF

v_gene: TRBV7-6
CDR3aa: CASSLITTSGISTDTQYF

v_gene: TRBV4-1
CDR3aa: CASSQHLGQGGGYTF

v_gene: TRBV6-5
CDR3aa: CVSSSGGPETQYF

v_gene: TRBV11-2
CDR3aa: CASSSERGGMSGANVLTF

v_gene: TRBV5-6
CDR3aa: CASSLGVAGLGYSPLHF

v_gene: TRBV6-4
CDR3aa: CASSDTSANTGELFF

v_gene: TRBV20-1
CDR3aa: CSARVAGDYYGYTF

v_gene: TRBV5-4
CDR3aa: CASSLFELGTGGYGYTF

v_gene: TRBV2
CDR3aa: CASSDRGAGVTDTQYF

v_gene: TRBV11-1
CDR3aa: CASSSNRDRLSYEQYF

v_gene: TRBV10-3
CDR3aa: CAISETSTEAFF

v_gene: TRBV4-3
CDR3aa: CASSQRQGADYGYTF

v_gene: TRBV9
CDR3aa: CASSVEAGGAVLGGYTF

v_gene: TRBV15
CDR3aa: CATSRTTEGKFTEAFF

v_gene: TRBV7-9
CDR3aa: CASSSRTASYTF

v_gene: TRBV10-3
CDR3aa: CAISEATDRAGNEQFF

v_gene: TRBV15
CDR3aa: CATSRGQGPLGQYF

v_gene: TRBV19
CDR3aa: CASSLGRSYEQYF

v_gene: TRBV19
CDR3aa: CASNGAWADTQYF

v_gene: TRBV10-3
CDR3aa: CAISEKVGLDGYTF

v_gene: TRBV19
CDR3aa: CASSAGLAGVEQFF

v_gene: TRBV28
CDR3aa: CASSLTSGPTDTQYF

v_gene: TRBV9
CDR3aa: CASSPRGGRDNEQFF

v_gene: TRBV25-1
CDR3aa: CDSSIYLCSVTSRGANTEAFF

v_gene: TRBV29-1
CDR3aa: CSVAGQGTGGYTF

v_gene: TRBV5-1
CDR3aa: CASSDGRIPFF

v_gene: TRBV7-9
CDR3aa: CASSLAGGTYEQYF

v_gene: TRBV15
CDR3aa: CATSRGTGGGSPLHF

v_gene: TRBV7-2
CDR3aa: CASSLYRDQPQHF

v_gene: TRBV14
CDR3aa: CASSPVAAEETQYF

v_gene: TRBV29-1
CDR3aa: CSVEVAGGETQYF

v_gene: TRBV24-1
CDR3aa: CATSDPLAGFYNEQFF

v_gene: TRBV2
CDR3aa: CAITTSDAGLNEQFF

v_gene: TRBV12-3/TRBV12-4
CDR3aa: CASSFWSTGELFF

v_gene: TRBV12-3/TRBV12-4
CDR3aa: CASSLGGPNSPLHF

v_gene: TRBV7-9
CDR3aa: CASSLVQGNNSPLHF